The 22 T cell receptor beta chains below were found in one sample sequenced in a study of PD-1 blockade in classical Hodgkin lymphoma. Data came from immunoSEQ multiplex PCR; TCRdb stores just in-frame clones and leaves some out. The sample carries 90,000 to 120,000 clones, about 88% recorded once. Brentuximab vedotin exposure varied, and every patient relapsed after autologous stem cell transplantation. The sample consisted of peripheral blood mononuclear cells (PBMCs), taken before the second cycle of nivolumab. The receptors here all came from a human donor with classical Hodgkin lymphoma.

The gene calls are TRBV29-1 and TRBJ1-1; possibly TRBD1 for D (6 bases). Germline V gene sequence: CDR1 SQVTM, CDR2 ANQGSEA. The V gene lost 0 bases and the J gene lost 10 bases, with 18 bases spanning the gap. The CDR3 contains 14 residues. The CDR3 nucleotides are TGCAGCGTTGAAGAAAGGCGGGGACAAGGAGGAGCTTTCTTT. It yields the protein CSVEERRGQGGAFF.

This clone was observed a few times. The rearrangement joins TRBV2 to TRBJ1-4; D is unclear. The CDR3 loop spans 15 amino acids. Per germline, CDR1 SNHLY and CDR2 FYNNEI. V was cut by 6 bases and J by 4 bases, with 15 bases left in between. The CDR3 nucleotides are TGTGCCAGCAGGACGGAGGGAACCTTTAATGAAAAACTGTTTTTT. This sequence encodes CASRTEGTFNEKLFF. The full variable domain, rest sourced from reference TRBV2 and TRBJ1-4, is EPEVTQTPSHQVTQMGQEVILRCVPISNHLYFYWYRQILGQKVEFLVSFYNNEISEKSEIFDDQFSVERPDGSNFTLKIRSTKLEDSAMYFCASRTEGTFNEKLFFGSGTQLSVL.

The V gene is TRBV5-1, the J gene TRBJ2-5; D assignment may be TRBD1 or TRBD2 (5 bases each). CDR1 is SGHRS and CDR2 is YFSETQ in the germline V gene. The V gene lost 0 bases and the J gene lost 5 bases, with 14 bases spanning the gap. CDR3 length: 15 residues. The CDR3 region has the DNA TGCGCCAGCAGCTTGGAGAGGGGTAGGAAGGAGACCCAGTACTTC. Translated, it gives CASSLERGRKETQYF.

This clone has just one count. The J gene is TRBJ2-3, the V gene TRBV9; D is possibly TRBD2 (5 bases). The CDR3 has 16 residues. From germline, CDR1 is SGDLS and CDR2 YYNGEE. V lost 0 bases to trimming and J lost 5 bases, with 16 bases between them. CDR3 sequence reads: CASSVASPSRVDTQYF. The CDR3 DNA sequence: TGTGCCAGCAGCGTAGCGTCGCCTAGCAGAGTAGATACGCAGTATTTT.

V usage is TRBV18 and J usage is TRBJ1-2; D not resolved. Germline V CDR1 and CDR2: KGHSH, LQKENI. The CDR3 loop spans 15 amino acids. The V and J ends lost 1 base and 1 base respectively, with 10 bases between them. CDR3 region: CASSPRKGDNYGYTF. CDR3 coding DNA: TGTGCCAGCTCACCACGAAAGGGAGATAACTATGGCTACACCTTC.

The CDR3 spells CSAQGGSLTEAFF. Written as DNA, the CDR3 is TGCAGCGCTCAAGGGGGCTCCTTAACGGAAGCTTTCTTT. The chain combines TRBV29-1 with TRBJ1-1; 7 bases are shared with TRBD1. The CDR3 has 13 residues. J lost 8 bases, V lost 7 bases, and 13 bases had no gene match. CDR1 and CDR2 from the germline V gene are SQVTM and ANQGSEA.

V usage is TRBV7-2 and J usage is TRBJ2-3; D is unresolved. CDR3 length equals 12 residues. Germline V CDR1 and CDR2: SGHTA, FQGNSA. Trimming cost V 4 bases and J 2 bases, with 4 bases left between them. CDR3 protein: CASSSYTDTQYF. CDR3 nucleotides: TGTGCCAGCAGCTCCTACACAGATACGCAGTATTTT.

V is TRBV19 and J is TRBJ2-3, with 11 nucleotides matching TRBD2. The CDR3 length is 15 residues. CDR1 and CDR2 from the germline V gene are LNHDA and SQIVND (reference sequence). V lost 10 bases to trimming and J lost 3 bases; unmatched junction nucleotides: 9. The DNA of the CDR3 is TGTGCCACCACGCCACTAGCGGGAGCTACAGATACGCAGTATTTT. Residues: CATTPLAGATDTQYF. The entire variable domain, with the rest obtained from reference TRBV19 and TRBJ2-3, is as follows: DGGITQSPKYLFRKEGQNVTLSCEQNLNHDAMYWYRQDPGQGLRLIYYSQIVNDFQKGDIAEGYSVSREKKESFPLTVTSAQKNPTAFYLCATTPLAGATDTQYFGPGTRLTVL.

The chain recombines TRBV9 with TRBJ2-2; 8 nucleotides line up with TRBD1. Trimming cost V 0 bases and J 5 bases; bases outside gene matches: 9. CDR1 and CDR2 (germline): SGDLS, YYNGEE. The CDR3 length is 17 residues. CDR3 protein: CASSVAGQGSPTGELFF. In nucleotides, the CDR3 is TGTGCCAGCAGCGTAGCTGGACAGGGTTCCCCAACCGGGGAGCTGTTTTTT. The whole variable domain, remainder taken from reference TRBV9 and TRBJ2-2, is DSGVTQTPKHLITATGQRVTLRCSPRSGDLSVYWYQQSLDQGLQFLIQYYNGEERAKGNILERFSAQQFPDLHSELNLSSLELGDSALYFCASSVAGQGSPTGELFFGEGSRLTVL.

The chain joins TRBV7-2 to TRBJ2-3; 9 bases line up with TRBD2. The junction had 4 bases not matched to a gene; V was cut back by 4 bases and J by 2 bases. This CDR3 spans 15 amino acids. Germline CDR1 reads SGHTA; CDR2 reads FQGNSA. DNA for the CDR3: TGTGCCAGCAGCTCGACTAGCGGATACACAGATACGCAGTATTTT. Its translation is CASSSTSGYTDTQYF.

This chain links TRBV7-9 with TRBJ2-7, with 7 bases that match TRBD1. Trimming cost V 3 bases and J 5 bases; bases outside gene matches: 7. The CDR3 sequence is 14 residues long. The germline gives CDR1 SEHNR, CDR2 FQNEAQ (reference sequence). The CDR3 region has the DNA TGTGCCAGCAGCTTGGCGACAGGGCGCGACGAGCAGTACTTC. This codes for CASSLATGRDEQYF.

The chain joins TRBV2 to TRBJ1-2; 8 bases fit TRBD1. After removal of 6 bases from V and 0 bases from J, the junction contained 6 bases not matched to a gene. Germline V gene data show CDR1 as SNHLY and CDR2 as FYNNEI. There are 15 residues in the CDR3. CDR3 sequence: CASRAGTGTNYGYTF. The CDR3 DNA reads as TGTGCCAGCAGAGCCGGGACAGGCACTAACTATGGCTACACCTTC.

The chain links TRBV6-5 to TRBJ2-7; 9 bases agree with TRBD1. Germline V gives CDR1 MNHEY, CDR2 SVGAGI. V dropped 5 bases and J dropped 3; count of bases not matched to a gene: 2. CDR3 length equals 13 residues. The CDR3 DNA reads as TGTGCCAGCAGTATGGGACAGGGCTACGAGCAGTACTTC. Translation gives CASSMGQGYEQYF.

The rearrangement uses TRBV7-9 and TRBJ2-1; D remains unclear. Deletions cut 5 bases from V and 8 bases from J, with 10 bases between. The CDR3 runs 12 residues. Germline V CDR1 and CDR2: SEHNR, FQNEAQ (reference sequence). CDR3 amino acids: CASSHSPYEQFF. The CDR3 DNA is TGTGCCAGCAGCCATAGCCCTTATGAGCAGTTCTTC.

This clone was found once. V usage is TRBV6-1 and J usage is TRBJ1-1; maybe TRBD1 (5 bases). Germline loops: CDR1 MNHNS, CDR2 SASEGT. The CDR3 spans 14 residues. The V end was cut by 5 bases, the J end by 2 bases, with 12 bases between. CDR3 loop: CASSLRGANTEAFF. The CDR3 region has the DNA TGTGCCAGCAGTCTGAGGGGTGCTAACACTGAAGCTTTCTTT.

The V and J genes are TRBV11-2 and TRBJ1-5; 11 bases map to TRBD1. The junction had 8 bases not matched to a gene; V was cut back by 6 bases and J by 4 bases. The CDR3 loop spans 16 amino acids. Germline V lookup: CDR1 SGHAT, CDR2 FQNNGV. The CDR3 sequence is CASSGGTGGSNQPQHF. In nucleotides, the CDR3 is TGTGCCAGCAGTGGTGGGACAGGGGGTTCTAATCAGCCCCAGCATTTT.

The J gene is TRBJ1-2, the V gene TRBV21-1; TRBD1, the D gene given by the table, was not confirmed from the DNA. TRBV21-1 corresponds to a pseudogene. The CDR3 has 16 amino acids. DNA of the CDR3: TGTGCCAGCAGCAAGCTCCCCGATACAGGGAACTATGGCTACACCTTC. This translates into CASSKLPDTGNYGYTF.

The CDR3 spells CASSSPGTGTYEQYF. CDR3 DNA: TGTGCCAGCAGCTCCCCCGGGACAGGGACCTACGAGCAGTACTTC. The chain recombines TRBV5-5 with TRBJ2-7, with TRBD1 matching 9 bases. The CDR3 has 15 amino acids. Germline V CDR1 and CDR2: SGHKS, YYEKEE (reference sequence). With 3 bases clipped from V and 2 bases from J, the junction kept 6 bases outside the gene matches.

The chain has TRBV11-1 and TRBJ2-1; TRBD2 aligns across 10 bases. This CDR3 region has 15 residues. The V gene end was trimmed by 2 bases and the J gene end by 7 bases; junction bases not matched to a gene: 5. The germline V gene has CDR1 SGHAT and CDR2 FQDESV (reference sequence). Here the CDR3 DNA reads TGTGCCAGCAGCTTAAGTCTAGCGGGAGTTAATGAGCAGTTCTTC. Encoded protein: CASSLSLAGVNEQFF.

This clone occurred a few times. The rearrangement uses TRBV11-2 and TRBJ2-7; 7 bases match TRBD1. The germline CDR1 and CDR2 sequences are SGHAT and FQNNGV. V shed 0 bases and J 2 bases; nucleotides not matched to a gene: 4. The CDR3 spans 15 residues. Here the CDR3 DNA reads TGTGCCAGCAGCTTAGATGAGACAGGGCCCTACGAGCAGTACTTC. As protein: CASSLDETGPYEQYF. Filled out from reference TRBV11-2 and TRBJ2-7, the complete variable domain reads EAGVAQSPRYKIIEKRQSVAFWCNPISGHATLYWYQQILGQGPKLLIQFQNNGVVDDSQLPKDRFSAERLKGVDSTLKIQPAKLEDSAVYLCASSLDETGPYEQYFGPGTRLTVT.

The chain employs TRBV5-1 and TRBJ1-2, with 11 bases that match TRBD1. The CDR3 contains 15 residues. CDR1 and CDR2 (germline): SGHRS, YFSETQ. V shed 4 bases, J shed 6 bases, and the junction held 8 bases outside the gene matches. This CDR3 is CASSARDRGVHGYTF. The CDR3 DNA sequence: TGCGCCAGCAGCGCCCGGGACAGGGGGGTCCATGGCTACACCTTC.

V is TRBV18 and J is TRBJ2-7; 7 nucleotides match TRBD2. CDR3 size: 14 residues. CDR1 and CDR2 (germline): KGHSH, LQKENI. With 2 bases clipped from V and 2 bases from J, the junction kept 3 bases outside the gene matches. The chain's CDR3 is CASSPGGGTYEQYF. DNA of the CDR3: TGTGCCAGCTCACCAGGGGGGGGGACCTACGAGCAGTACTTC. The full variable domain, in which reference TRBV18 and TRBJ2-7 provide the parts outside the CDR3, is NAGVMQNPRHLVRRRGQEARLRCSPMKGHSHVYWYRQLPEEGLKFMVYLQKENIIDESGMPKERFSAEFPKEGPSILRIQQVVRGDSAAYFCASSPGGGTYEQYFGPGTRLTVT.